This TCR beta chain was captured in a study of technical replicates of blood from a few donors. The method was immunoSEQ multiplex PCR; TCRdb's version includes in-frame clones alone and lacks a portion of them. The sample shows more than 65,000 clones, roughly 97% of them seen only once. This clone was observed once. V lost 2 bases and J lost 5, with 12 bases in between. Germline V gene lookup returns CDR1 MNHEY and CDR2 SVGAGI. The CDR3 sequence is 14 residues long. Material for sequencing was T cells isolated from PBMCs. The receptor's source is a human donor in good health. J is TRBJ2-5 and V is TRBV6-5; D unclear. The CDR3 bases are TGTGCCAGCAGTTACCTCCAAGCCGCTGAGACCCAGTACTTC. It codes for CASSYLQAAETQYF.